This T cell receptor beta chain was profiled in a study of T-cell memory formation after mild COVID-19 listed by TCRdb under 2021. Background on the whole study: TCR sequence clusters from the two donors were largely donor specific. T-cell clones expanding and contracting after mild COVID-19 in two donors were tracked by longitudinal TCRalpha and TCRbeta repertoire sequencing. Two young, previously healthy adult volunteers made up the cohort, one male and one female.

This clonotype was picked up a small number of times. What antigen it recognizes has not been identified. Per-base quality was not reported, and no clone a single base away is much larger than it. The sample was run on an Illumina NovaSeq 6000. Using 5'RACE with constant-segment primers, TCRalpha and TCRbeta cDNA libraries were constructed, with sample barcodes and unique molecular identifiers added in the process. Trizol reagent was used to extract RNA from every sample. Library amplification was performed in two PCR steps, and a second sample barcode and Illumina TruSeq adapters were introduced in the second step. Sequencing of libraries was performed on an Illumina NovaSeq with 2 x 150 bp paired-end reads. In the source study's methods: With migec v1.2.7, reads were demultiplexed and then collapsed into UMI-guided consensus sequences. Using mixcr v2.1.11, UMI consensuses were aligned to TRA and TRB V and J templates and then assembled into clonotypes. A clonotype was counted as expanded or contracted only when both edgeR and NoisET called the clonotype significant, with the noise models trained on biological replicates. For edgeR calls, the cutoffs were a false discovery rate-adjusted p below 0.01 and a log2 fold-change threshold of 1. PCA with hierarchical clustering of max-normalized trajectories of the 1000 most abundant clonotypes was used as exploratory dynamics analysis. The CD4 or CD8 phenotype of responding clones was assigned using the separately sequenced CD4+ and CD8+ repertoires. The public reads were reprocessed in TCRdb via fastp at Q25 and MiXCR, keeping in-frame beta chains. Rows with a matching CDR3 protein are joined into one entry that keeps the most common DNA and genes. The V and J calls shown here were made by TCRdb, not taken from the authors' results. The sample table records roughly 450,000 distinct CDR3 sequences; around a sixth of these occur just once. Roughly an eighth of the sample comes from the top ten.

V is clipped by 2 bases and J by 1 base, and the sequence between their germline boundaries is 11 bases long. From its cysteine to its phenylalanine, the CDR3 spans 16 amino acids. Only the CDR3 region is kept as DNA, spanning 48 bases read in frame from base 1. What the study reported, not specific to this receptor: The detection of some responding clones in pre-infection memory suggests that pre-existing cross-reactive memory T cells joined the SARS-CoV-2 response. Clones that contracted from day 15 to 85 showed balanced CD4/CD8 phenotypes, whereas a second wave of clones that expanded from day 15 to 37 leaned towards CD4+. Contracting CD4+ clones were located mainly in the CM and EM memory subsets, whereas CD8+ clones were found to be enriched in EMRA. Only a couple of mild cases were covered by the study, and larger cohorts that include severe cases with pre-infection samples were considered necessary. The second-wave clones that peaked on day 37 were not confirmed to be SARS-CoV-2 specific.

Ficoll-Paque density gradient centrifugation was the method used to isolate PBMCs. The rearrangement combines TRBV12-3 or TRBV12-4 with TRBJ2-2, and possibly TRBD2, on 5 matching bases. Sequenced material: PBMCs or a T cell subset sorted from them (not recorded which). This sequence originates from an adult woman who had mild COVID-19 (a few samples of this study predate the infection). The sample titles of this study are shuffled in the database, so cell type and time point are left out; the donor was told from shared clones. The CDR3 loop reads CASSLPRAENTGELFF. The nucleotide sequence is TGTGCCAGCAGTTTACCGCGGGCTGAGAACACCGGGGAGCTGTTTTTT.